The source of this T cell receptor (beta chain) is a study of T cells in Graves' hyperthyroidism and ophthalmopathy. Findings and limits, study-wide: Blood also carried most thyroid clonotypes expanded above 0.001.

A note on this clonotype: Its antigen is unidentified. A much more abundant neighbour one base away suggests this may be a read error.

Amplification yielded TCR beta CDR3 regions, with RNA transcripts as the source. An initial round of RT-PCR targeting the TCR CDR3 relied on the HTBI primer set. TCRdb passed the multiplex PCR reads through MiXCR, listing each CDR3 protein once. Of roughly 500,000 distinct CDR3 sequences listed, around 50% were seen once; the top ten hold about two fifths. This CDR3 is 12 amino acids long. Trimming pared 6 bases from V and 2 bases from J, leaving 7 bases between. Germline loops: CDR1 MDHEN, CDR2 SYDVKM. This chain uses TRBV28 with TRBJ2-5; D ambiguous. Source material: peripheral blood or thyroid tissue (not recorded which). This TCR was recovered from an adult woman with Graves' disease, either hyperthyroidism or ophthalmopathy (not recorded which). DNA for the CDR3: TGTGCCAGCAGGTTGATGCAAGAGACCCAGTACTTC. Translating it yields CASRLMQETQYF. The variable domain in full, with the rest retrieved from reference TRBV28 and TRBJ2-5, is DVKVTQSSRYLVKRTGEKVFLECVQDMDHENMFWYRQDPGLGLRLIYFSYDVKMKEKGDIPEGYSVSREKKERFSLILESASTNQTSMYLCASRLMQETQYFGPGTRLLVL.